Listed below are T cell receptor beta chains from one sample, sequenced in a study of CD4 T cells in relation to SARS-CoV-2 and coronaviruses. The antigens of these receptors remain unknown. The assay was immunoSEQ multiplex PCR, and TCRdb's table has in-frame clones only and misses some. Among 20,000 to 25,000 clones, roughly 82% were seen once, and the ten largest hold around 13%. The specimen sequenced was CD4+ T cells from PBMCs, cultured in vitro. The receptors shown here come from a human donor in good health. CDR3s include the opening cysteine and the closing phenylalanine or tryptophan. The D gene is left open where the match is weak. Size tells how often a clone was seen (once, few, many) or the class of an expanded clone, and some rows leave it out.

few,TRBJ1-6,NA,TRBV3-1/TRBV3-2,CASSQVPPENSPLHF,TGTGCCAGCAGCCAAGTCCCTCCTGAAAATTCACCCCTCCACTTT
NA,TRBJ2-1,NA,TRBV2,CARTRGRLLSSSYNEQFF,TGTGCCAGAACAAGGGGGAGGTTGCTCTCCAGCTCCTACAATGAGCAGTTCTTC
NA,TRBJ2-3,NA,TRBV5-1,CASSLLLGDTQYF,TGCGCCAGCAGCCTACTGCTGGGAGATACGCAGTATTTT
once,TRBJ1-2,TRBD1,TRBV9,CASSVDGTANYGYTF,TGTGCCAGCAGCGTCGACGGGACAGCTAACTATGGCTACACCTTC
NA,TRBJ2-2,NA,TRBV4-2,CASSQDGVRNTGELFF,TGTGCCAGCAGCCAAGATGGGGTCAGGAACACCGGGGAGCTGTTTTTT
NA,TRBJ2-1,TRBD2,TRBV4-3,CASSQGVMGTSINEQFF,TGCGCCAGCAGCCAAGGGGTGATGGGGACTAGCATCAATGAGCAGTTCTTC
few,TRBJ1-4,NA,TRBV7-9,CASSVWLGAGGEKLFF,TGTGCCAGCAGCGTCTGGTTAGGGGCTGGTGGTGAAAAACTGTTTTTT
once,TRBJ2-7,TRBD1,TRBV6-5,CASRRQGGAYEQYF,TGTGCCAGCAGACGACAGGGGGGGGCGTACGAGCAGTACTTC
large,TRBJ2-5,NA,TRBV11-2,CASSLAETQYF,TGTGCCAGCAGCTTAGCGGAGACCCAGTACTTC
NA,TRBJ2-3,NA,TRBV27,CASSHRLGTTDTQYF,TGTGCCAGCAGTCACCGACTAGGGACCACAGATACGCAGTATTTT